Below, 4 T cell receptor beta chains from the same sample are listed, as sequenced in a study of blood T cell repertoires in COVID-19. The protocol was immunoSEQ multiplex PCR, while the TCRdb copy is restricted to in-frame clones and leaves out a portion. Seen here are about 530,000 clones, about 89% observed once, and the top ten hold roughly 8%. The sample taken for sequencing was peripheral blood. All receptors come from a woman aged 45-59 years with COVID-19, enrolled during active disease.

The chain joins TRBV6-1 to TRBJ1-2; 10 bases are shared with TRBD1. Per the germline V gene, CDR1 is MNHNS and CDR2 is SASEGT. The CDR3 covers 20 residues. V gave up 2 bases and J gave up 5 bases; unmatched junction bases: 20. The CDR3 spells CASSEFFYGYRDRGGYGYTF. CDR3 nucleotides: TGTGCCAGCAGTGAATTTTTTTATGGGTACCGGGACAGGGGTGGGTATGGCTACACCTTC.

The chain carries TRBV6-5 and TRBJ2-1, with D possibly TRBD2 on 7 matching bases. V was shortened by 2 bases and J by 6 bases, with 14 bases between the two germline ends. Per germline, CDR1 MNHEY and CDR2 SVGAGI. The CDR3 is 15 amino acids. DNA of the CDR3: TGTGCCAGCAGTTACGGGGGGGCAGAAGGCAATGAGCAGTTCTTC. It is translated as CASSYGGAEGNEQFF.

J is TRBJ2-7 and V is TRBV27, with 10 bases aligning to TRBD1. CDR1 is MNHEY, CDR2 SMNVEV, per germline (reference sequence). Germline trimming cut 5 bases from V and 5 bases from J; bases unmatched to any gene: 6. The CDR3 length is 14 residues. The CDR3 DNA is TGTGCCAGCAGTGTCAGACAGGGGGCAGACGAGCAGTACTTC. It translates to CASSVRQGADEQYF.

This chain uses TRBV11-2 with TRBJ2-5, with 15 nucleotides matching TRBD2. The CDR3 totals 18 residues. Per the germline V gene, CDR1 is SGHAT and CDR2 is FQNNGV. V dropped 5 bases and J dropped 1; count of bases not matched to a gene: 8. CDR3 loop: CASSRGLAGGSGQETQYF. Written as DNA, the CDR3 is TGTGCCAGCAGCCGGGGACTAGCGGGGGGCTCCGGCCAAGAGACCCAGTACTTC.